Listed below are T cell receptor beta chains from one sample, sequenced in a study of T cell responses to AZD1222 COVID-19 vaccine. TCRdb's copy holds only in-frame clones and misses some; the assay was immunoSEQ multiplex PCR. Among about 110,000 clones listed, about nine tenths were seen once. The sequencing used peripheral blood, collected on day 0 of AZD1222 vaccination. Every receptor here comes from an adult in good health. The conserved cysteine and the conserved F or W are not part of the CDR3 here.

j_gene | v_gene | CDR3aa
TRBJ1-5 | TRBV4-1 | ASSQRENQPQH
TRBJ2-2 | TRBV2 | ARRFKNTGELF
TRBJ1-1 | TRBV7-6 | ASSLDDRPNTEAF
TRBJ1-1 | TRBV7-9 | ASSPRTGQNTEAF
TRBJ1-2 | TRBV7-9 | ASRKTGTGGENGYT
TRBJ2-7 | TRBV19 | ASSSPRDGSYEQY
TRBJ2-1 | TRBV7-2 | ASSLAGTVNEQF
TRBJ1-1 | TRBV29-1 | SVGQGATSEAF
TRBJ2-1 | TRBV28 | ASSTYFGQGSYNEQF
TRBJ2-7 | TRBV19 | ASMGQPYEQY
TRBJ1-1 | TRBV11-2 | ASSLGGLNTEAF
TRBJ1-5 | TRBV30 | AWGPEVQGPGQPQH
TRBJ2-3 | TRBV12-5 | ASALTDTQY
TRBJ1-2 | TRBV29-1 | SVEDRARDGYT
TRBJ2-6 | TRBV5-1 | ASSPVGGGSGANVLT
TRBJ2-7 | TRBV5-1 | ASSERLAGAHEQY
TRBJ2-7 | TRBV5-6 | ASSSRGGTYEQY